These 20 T cell receptor beta chains were all obtained from the same sample, sequenced in a study of cytomegalovirus exposure and HLA in healthy donors. The assay was immunoSEQ multiplex PCR, and TCRdb's table has in-frame clones only and misses some. The table includes fewer than 140,000 clones, 88% detected once. The sequenced sample consisted of PBMCs. The receptors originated from a woman aged 18-30 years in good health and CMV-seropositive.

The chain has TRBV6-6 and TRBJ2-5, with TRBD2 as a possible D gene (6 bases). V shed 2 bases and J shed 5 bases, with 12 bases lying between them. Germline loops: CDR1 MNHNY, CDR2 SVGAGI (reference sequence). This CDR3 has 14 residues. The CDR3 sequence: CASSYGAGRETQYF. CDR3 nucleotides: TGTGCCAGCAGTTACGGGGCAGGGAGGGAGACCCAGTACTTC.

The rearrangement joins TRBV4-2 to TRBJ2-1, with TRBD2 matching 7 bases. CDR1 LGHNA and CDR2 YNFKEQ come from the germline V gene. V lost 1 base to trimming and J lost 15 bases; unmatched junction nucleotides: 18. The CDR3 loop spans 16 amino acids. The CDR3 region has the DNA TGTGCCAGCAGCCAAGGTGGGGGGGGGAACTATTGGAGGATGTTCTTC. The encoded protein is CASSQGGGGNYWRMFF.

This clone showed up just a few times. The rearrangement joins TRBV28 to TRBJ1-2; the match to TRBD1 covers 7 bases. The CDR3 length is 12 residues. Germline V CDR1 and CDR2: MDHEN, SYDVKM. The V segment lost 4 bases and the J segment 6 bases; nucleotides outside the gene matches: 2. The CDR3 reads CASSSDRDGYTF. The CDR3 bases are TGTGCCAGCAGTTCCGACAGGGATGGCTACACCTTC.

The chain combines TRBV28 with TRBJ1-5; D ambiguous. CDR1 and CDR2 from the germline V gene are MDHEN and SYDVKM. CDR3 length: 12 residues. Trimming took 10 bases from V and 4 from J, leaving 11 bases between them. The CDR3 nucleotides read TGTGCCATTCGCCCCAGTAATCAGCCCCAGCATTTT. It yields the protein CAIRPSNQPQHF.

This clone has only one observation. The rearrangement uses TRBV7-9 and TRBJ1-3; 8 bases map to TRBD1. J lost 0 bases, V lost 5 bases, and 6 bases had no gene match. Germline assignment: CDR1 SEHNR and CDR2 FQNEAQ (reference sequence). This CDR3 has 16 residues. The CDR3, as DNA: TGTGCCAGCAGCCGGGGACAGGCCTCCTCTGGAAACACCATATATTTT. Residues: CASSRGQASSGNTIYF.

V is TRBV15 and J is TRBJ2-3, with 8 bases that match TRBD1. Losses at the gene ends were 0 bases for V and 2 bases for J; bases not matched to a gene: 4. There are 16 residues in the CDR3. CDR1 and CDR2 from the germline V gene are LNHNV and YYDKDF (reference sequence). The CDR3 loop is CATSRDRDRLTDTQYF. For the CDR3, the DNA is TGTGCCACCAGCAGAGATAGGGACAGGCTCACAGATACGCAGTATTTT.

The chain joins TRBV29-1 to TRBJ1-2; 9 bases agree with TRBD1. The V segment lost 5 bases and the J segment 5 bases; nucleotides outside the gene matches: 6. The CDR3 extends over 13 amino acids. Germline V gene data show CDR1 as SQVTM and CDR2 as ANQGSEA. The CDR3 loop is CSVLGQGFYGYTF. Here the CDR3 DNA reads TGCAGCGTTCTCGGACAGGGGTTTTATGGCTACACCTTC.

This clone has only one observation. The chain combines TRBV7-6 with TRBJ2-1; 9 nucleotides line up with TRBD1. The trim removed 5 bases at V and 4 bases at J, leaving 12 bases unmatched. This CDR3 is 17 amino acids long. The germline CDR1 and CDR2 sequences are SGHVS and FNYEAQ. CDR3 sequence reads: CASSPLSGTGRYNEQFF. CDR3 DNA sequence: TGTGCCAGCAGCCCGCTAAGCGGGACAGGGAGGTACAATGAGCAGTTCTTC.

This clone has a single count. The J gene is TRBJ2-3, the V gene TRBV19; TRBD2 aligns across 8 bases. The CDR3 contains 16 residues. CDR1 and CDR2 from the germline V gene are LNHDA and SQIVND (reference sequence). Germline trimming cut 3 bases from V and 0 bases from J; bases unmatched to any gene: 5. CDR3 DNA sequence: TGTGCCAGTAGTATCGGGACTAGAGCTAGCACAGATACGCAGTATTTT. Translated, it gives CASSIGTRASTDTQYF.

This clone appeared a single time. The chain links TRBV20-1 to TRBJ2-7, with D uncertain. CDR3 length: 11 residues. The germline V gene has CDR1 DFQATT and CDR2 SNEGSKA (reference sequence). The CDR3 here is CSQADSYEQYF. CDR3 in DNA: TGCAGCCAGGCAGACTCCTACGAGCAGTACTTC.

The chain has TRBV28 and TRBJ2-7; 10 bases agree with TRBD2. The CDR3 is made up of 13 amino acids. The germline V gene has CDR1 MDHEN and CDR2 SYDVKM. V shed 8 bases and J 6 bases; nucleotides not matched to a gene: 7. This chain's CDR3 is CASVAGGLIEQYF. CDR3 coding DNA: TGTGCCAGCGTAGCGGGGGGTCTTATCGAGCAGTACTTC.

The chain uses TRBV18 and TRBJ2-7, with 9 bases aligning to TRBD1. This CDR3 has 15 amino acids. Trimming took 3 bases from V and 4 from J; bases not matched to a gene: 7. Per germline, CDR1 KGHSH and CDR2 LQKENI. The CDR3 loop reads CASSPRDRETYEQYV. The CDR3 DNA reads as TGTGCCAGCTCACCCCGGGACAGGGAGACTTACGAGCAGTACGTC.

The genes are TRBV15 and TRBJ2-2; 10 nucleotides match TRBD1. Germline V gene sequence: CDR1 LNHNV, CDR2 YYDKDF (reference sequence). The CDR3 is 16 amino acids. V lost 8 bases and J lost 6; bases outside the gene matches: 12. Here the CDR3 DNA reads TGTGCCACCCCGAACCGGGACAGGGGAACCCCCGGGGAGCTGTTTTTT. This codes for CATPNRDRGTPGELFF. Full variable domain (missing parts from reference TRBV15 and TRBJ2-2): DAMVIQNPRYQVTQFGKPVTLSCSQTLNHNVMYWYQQKSSQAPKLLFHYYDKDFNNEADTPDNFQSRRPNTSFCFLDIRSPGLGDTAMYLCATPNRDRGTPGELFFGEGSRLTVL.

As regards this clone: One end of the junction is discordant with germline, which a read error may explain. V usage is TRBV7-9 and J usage is TRBJ1-1; 7 bases are a match to TRBD1. CDR1 SEHNR and CDR2 FQNEAQ come from the germline V gene (reference sequence). The length of the CDR3 is 14 residues. The CDR3 nucleotides are TGTGCCAGCAGCTTTCCAGGGGGAAACAATGAAGCTTTCTTT. It yields the protein CASSFPGGNNEAFF.

The chain uses TRBV6-5 and TRBJ1-4; D may be TRBD1 (6 bases). This CDR3 has 16 residues. Germline-derived CDR1 and CDR2 are MNHEY and SVGAGI. V was clipped by 4 bases and J by 4 bases, with 16 bases between them. CDR3 region: CASSSSRTVRNEKLFF. DNA for the CDR3: TGTGCCAGCAGTTCCTCGAGGACAGTACGTAATGAAAAACTGTTTTTT.

This rearrangement joins TRBV19 to TRBJ1-1; D unresolved. The CDR3 totals 13 residues. With 6 bases removed from V and 4 bases from J, the gap between germline ends came to 12 bases. CDR1 is LNHDA and CDR2 is SQIVND in the germline V gene (reference sequence). The CDR3 region is CASSVLATTEAFF. In nucleotides, the CDR3 is TGTGCCAGTAGCGTTTTAGCCACCACTGAAGCTTTCTTT.

The V gene is TRBV7-6, the J gene TRBJ2-1; 11 bases match TRBD2. Germline V gives CDR1 SGHVS, CDR2 FNYEAQ. The CDR3 sequence is 16 residues long. V shed 1 base and J 6 bases; nucleotides not matched to a gene: 5. The CDR3 loop reads CASSLEASGGLNEQFF. CDR3 in DNA: TGTGCCAGCAGCTTAGAGGCTAGCGGGGGGCTCAATGAGCAGTTCTTC.

The chain recombines TRBV7-8 with TRBJ2-1; D might be TRBD2 (6 bases). V was pared by 4 bases and J by 7 bases, with 11 bases between. In germline, CDR1 is SGHVS, CDR2 FQNEAQ. This CDR3 contains 13 residues. The chain's CDR3 is CASSSGTPNEQFF. The CDR3 region has the DNA TGTGCCAGCAGCTCCGGGACTCCGAATGAGCAGTTCTTC.

This chain uses TRBV11-2 with TRBJ2-1; D may be TRBD1 (6 bases). The V gene's germline CDR1 is SGHAT and CDR2 FQNNGV. Trimming took off 1 base at V and 4 bases at J, with 11 bases between the two ends. This CDR3 has 15 residues. The CDR3 reads CASSLGSGAYNEQFF. As DNA, the CDR3 is TGTGCCAGCAGCTTAGGATCAGGGGCGTACAATGAGCAGTTCTTC.

V usage is TRBV4-3 and J usage is TRBJ2-3, with D maybe TRBD2 (5 bases). This CDR3 has 15 amino acids. Germline CDR1 is LGHNA and CDR2 is YSLEER. Trimming stripped 0 bases from V and 4 bases from J, with 11 bases between. The CDR3 region has the DNA TGCGCCAGCAGCCAAGATTTACTAGTAGCAGATACGCAGTATTTT. This encodes CASSQDLLVADTQYF.